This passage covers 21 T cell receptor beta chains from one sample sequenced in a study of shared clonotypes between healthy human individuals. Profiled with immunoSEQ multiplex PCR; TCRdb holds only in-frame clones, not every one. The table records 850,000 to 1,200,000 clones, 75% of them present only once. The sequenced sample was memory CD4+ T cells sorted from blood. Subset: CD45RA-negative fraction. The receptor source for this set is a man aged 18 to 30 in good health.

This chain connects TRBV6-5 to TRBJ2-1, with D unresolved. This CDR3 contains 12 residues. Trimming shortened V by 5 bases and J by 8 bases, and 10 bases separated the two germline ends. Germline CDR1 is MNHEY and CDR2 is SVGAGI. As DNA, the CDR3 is TGTGCCAGCAGTCGTAGTGGGGATGAGCAGTTCTTC. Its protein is CASSRSGDEQFF.

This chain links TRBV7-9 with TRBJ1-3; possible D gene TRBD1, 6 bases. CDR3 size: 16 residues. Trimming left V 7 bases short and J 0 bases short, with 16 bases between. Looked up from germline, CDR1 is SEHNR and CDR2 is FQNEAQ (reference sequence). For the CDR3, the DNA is TGTGCCAGCACCGCCGGGACACTTCGCTCTGGAAACACCATATATTTT. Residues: CASTAGTLRSGNTIYF.

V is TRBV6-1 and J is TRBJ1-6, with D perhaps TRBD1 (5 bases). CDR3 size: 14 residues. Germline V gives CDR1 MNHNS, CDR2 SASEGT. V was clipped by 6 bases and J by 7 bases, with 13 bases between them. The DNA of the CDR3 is TGTGCCAGCAGACCGACAGCAGAGAATTCACCCCTCCACTTT. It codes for CASRPTAENSPLHF.

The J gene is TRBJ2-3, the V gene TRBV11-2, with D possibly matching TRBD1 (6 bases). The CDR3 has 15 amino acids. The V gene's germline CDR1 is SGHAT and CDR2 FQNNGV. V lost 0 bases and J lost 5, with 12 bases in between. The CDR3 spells CASSLDGGRGDTQYF. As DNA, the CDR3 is TGTGCCAGCAGCTTAGATGGGGGCCGGGGAGATACGCAGTATTTT.

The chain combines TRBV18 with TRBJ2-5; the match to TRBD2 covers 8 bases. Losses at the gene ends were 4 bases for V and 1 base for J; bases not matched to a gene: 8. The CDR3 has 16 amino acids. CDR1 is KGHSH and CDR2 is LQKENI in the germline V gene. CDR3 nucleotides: TGTGCCAGCTCACTATTCGCTAGCGGGCCCCAAGAGACCCAGTACTTC. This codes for CASSLFASGPQETQYF.

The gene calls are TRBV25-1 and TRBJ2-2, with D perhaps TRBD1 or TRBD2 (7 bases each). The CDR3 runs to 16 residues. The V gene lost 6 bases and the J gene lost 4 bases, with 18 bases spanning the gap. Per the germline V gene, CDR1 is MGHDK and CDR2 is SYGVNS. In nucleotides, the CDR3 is TGTGCCAGCAGACAAACAGGGGAGGGTAGCACCGGGGAGCTGTTTTTT. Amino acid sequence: CASRQTGEGSTGELFF. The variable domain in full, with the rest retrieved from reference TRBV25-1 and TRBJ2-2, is EADIYQTPRYLVIGTGKKITLECSQTMGHDKMYWYQQDPGMELHLIHYSYGVNSTEKGDLSSESTVSRIRTEHFPLTLESARPSHTSQYLCASRQTGEGSTGELFFGEGSRLTVL.

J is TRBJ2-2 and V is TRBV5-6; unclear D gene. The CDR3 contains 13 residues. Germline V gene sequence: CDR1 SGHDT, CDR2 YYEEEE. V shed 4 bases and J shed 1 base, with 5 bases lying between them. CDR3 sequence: CASSGVNTGELFF. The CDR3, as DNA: TGTGCCAGCAGCGGGGTGAACACCGGGGAGCTGTTTTTT.

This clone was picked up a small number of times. The DNA of the CDR3 is TGTGCTAGTCCTATGTTAAGGGGTTATCAGCCCCAGCATTTT. Its translation is CASPMLRGYQPQHF. The chain combines TRBV12-5 with TRBJ1-5; tentatively, D is TRBD1 (5 bases). Germline CDR1 and CDR2: LGHNT and FRNRAP. The CDR3 length is 14 residues. V was trimmed by 8 bases and J by 5 bases, leaving 16 bases between them.

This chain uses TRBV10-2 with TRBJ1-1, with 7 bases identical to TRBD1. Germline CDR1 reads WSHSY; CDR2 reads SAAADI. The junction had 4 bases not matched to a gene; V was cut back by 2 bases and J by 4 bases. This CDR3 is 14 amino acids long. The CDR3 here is CASSEDRVGTEAFF. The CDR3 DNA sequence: TGCGCCAGCAGTGAGGACAGGGTGGGCACTGAAGCTTTCTTT.

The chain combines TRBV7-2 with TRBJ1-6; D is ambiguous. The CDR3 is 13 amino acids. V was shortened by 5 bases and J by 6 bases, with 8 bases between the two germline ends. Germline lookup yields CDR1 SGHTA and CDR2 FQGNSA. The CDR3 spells CASSQVSNSPLHF. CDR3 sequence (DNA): TGTGCCAGCAGCCAGGTCTCTAATTCACCCCTCCACTTT.

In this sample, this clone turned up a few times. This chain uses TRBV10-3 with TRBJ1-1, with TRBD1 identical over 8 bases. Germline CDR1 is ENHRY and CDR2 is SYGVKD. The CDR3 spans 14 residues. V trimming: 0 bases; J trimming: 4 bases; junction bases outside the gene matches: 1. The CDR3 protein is CAISESQGATEAFF. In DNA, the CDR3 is TGTGCCATCAGTGAGTCTCAGGGGGCCACTGAAGCTTTCTTT.

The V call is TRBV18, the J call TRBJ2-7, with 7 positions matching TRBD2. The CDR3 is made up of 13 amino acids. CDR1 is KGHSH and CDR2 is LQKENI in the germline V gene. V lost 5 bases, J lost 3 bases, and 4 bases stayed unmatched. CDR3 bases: TGTGCCAGCTCAAAAACTAGCGACTACGAGCAGTACTTC. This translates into CASSKTSDYEQYF.

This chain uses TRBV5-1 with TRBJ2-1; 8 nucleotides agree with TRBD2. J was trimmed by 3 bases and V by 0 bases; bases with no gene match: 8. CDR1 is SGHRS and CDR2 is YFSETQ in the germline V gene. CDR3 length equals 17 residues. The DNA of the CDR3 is TGCGCCAGCAGCTTGGCGGCTAGCGGGCGGTTCTACAATGAGCAGTTCTTC. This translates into CASSLAASGRFYNEQFF.

The CDR3 DNA reads as TGTGCCAGCAGTTTAGGACTAGCGCGAGGCTACGAGCAGTACTTC. Its translation: CASSLGLARGYEQYF. The chain joins TRBV6-5 to TRBJ2-7; 9 nucleotides line up with TRBD2. The CDR3 spans 15 residues. V lost 4 bases and J lost 3; bases outside the gene matches: 7. CDR1 and CDR2 (germline): MNHEY, SVGAGI.

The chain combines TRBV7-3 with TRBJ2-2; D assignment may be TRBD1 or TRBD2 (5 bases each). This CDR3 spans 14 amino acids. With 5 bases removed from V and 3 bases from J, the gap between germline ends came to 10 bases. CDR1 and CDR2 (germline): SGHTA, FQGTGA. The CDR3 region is CASSHGTDTGELFF. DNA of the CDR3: TGTGCCAGCAGCCACGGGACCGACACCGGGGAGCTGTTTTTT.

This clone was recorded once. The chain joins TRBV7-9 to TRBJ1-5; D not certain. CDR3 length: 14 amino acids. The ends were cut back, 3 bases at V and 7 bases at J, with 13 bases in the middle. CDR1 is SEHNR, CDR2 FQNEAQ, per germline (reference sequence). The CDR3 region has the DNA TGTGCCAGCAGCTTTGCCGGATCGGGACAGCCCCAGCATTTT. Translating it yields CASSFAGSGQPQHF.

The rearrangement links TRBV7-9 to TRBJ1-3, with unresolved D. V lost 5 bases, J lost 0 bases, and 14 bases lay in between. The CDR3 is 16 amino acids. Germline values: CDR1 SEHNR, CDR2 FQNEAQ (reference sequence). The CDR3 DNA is TGTGCCAGCAGCCGACCCGGCTATAACTCTGGAAACACCATATATTTT. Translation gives CASSRPGYNSGNTIYF. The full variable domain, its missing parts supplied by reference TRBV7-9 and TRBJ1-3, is DTGVSQNPRHKITKRGQNVTFRCDPISEHNRLYWYRQTLGQGPEFLTYFQNEAQLEKSRLLSDRFSAERPKGSFSTLEIQRTEQGDSAMYLCASSRPGYNSGNTIYFGEGSWLTVV.

The CDR3 spells CASSAGTGGWNQPQHF. The DNA for the CDR3 is TGTGCCAGCAGTGCCGGTACGGGTGGGTGGAATCAGCCCCAGCATTTT. The rearrangement joins TRBV2 to TRBJ1-5; no clear D. This CDR3 is 16 amino acids long. The V gene's germline CDR1 is SNHLY and CDR2 FYNNEI. V was cut by 4 bases and J by 4 bases, with 17 bases left in between.

DNA of the CDR3: TGTGCCAGCAGCGGAGGTAATTCACCCCTCCACTTT. Its translation: CASSGGNSPLHF. The V and J genes are TRBV9 and TRBJ1-6; D call uncertain. There are 12 residues in the CDR3. Germline lookup yields CDR1 SGDLS and CDR2 YYNGEE. Trimming pared 3 bases from V and 6 bases from J, leaving 4 bases between.

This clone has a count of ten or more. The DNA of the CDR3 is TGTGCCAGTACCTCCACCCGTCTCGGAAACACCATATATTTT. Its translation is CASTSTRLGNTIYF. This chain connects TRBV19 to TRBJ1-3; D is undetermined. Trimming stripped 7 bases from V and 4 bases from J, with 14 bases between. This CDR3 has 14 amino acids. Germline values: CDR1 LNHDA, CDR2 SQIVND (reference sequence).

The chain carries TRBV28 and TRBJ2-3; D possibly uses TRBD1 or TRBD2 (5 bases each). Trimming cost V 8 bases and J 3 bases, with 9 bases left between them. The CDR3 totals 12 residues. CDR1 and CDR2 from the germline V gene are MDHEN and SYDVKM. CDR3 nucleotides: TGTGCCAGCGGGGGTTGGACAGATACGCAGTATTTT. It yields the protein CASGGWTDTQYF.